This TCR beta chain was sequenced for a study of shared clonotypes between healthy human individuals. Overall study findings and caveats: What naive subsets generally showed was a larger estimated richness than memory subsets showed.

Comments on this clone: The antigen is undetermined.

V was clipped by 4 bases and J by 5 bases; unmatched bases: 10. The germline CDR1 and CDR2 sequences are MNHEY and SVGAGI. The CDR3 contains 15 residues. Measured with immunoSEQ multiplex PCR; TCRdb has only the in-frame clones, and not every one. The table has around 2.5 million clones, 93% seen once; the top ten hold about 0.34%. V gene TRBV6-5 combines with J gene TRBJ1-1; 7 bases agree with TRBD1. The clonotype originates from a man aged 18 to 29 in good health. Some clones in this sample may be carry-over from other donors' samples. What was sequenced was naive CD4+ T cells from PBMCs. Described subset: CD45RA+ positively selected. The DNA of the CDR3 is TGTGCCAGCAGTTGGGCAGTTGGGACAGCAACTGAAGCTTTCTTT. It specifies CASSWAVGTATEAFF.